A single sample is the source of the 17 T cell receptor beta chains below, sequenced in a study of PD-L1 blockade in urothelial cancer. Time point reported: pretreatment peripheral blood. Measured with immunoSEQ multiplex PCR; TCRdb has only the in-frame clones, and not every one. The table shows 38,000 or so clones, with roughly 80% occurring only once. The input for sequencing was PBMCs, taken around atezolizumab (anti-PD-L1) treatment. The receptors come from an older man with urothelial cancer.

V is TRBV10-3 and J is TRBJ2-5; 9 bases fit TRBD2. V lost 10 bases, J lost 0 bases, and 6 bases stayed unmatched. Per the germline V gene, CDR1 is ENHRY and CDR2 is SYGVKD. This CDR3 comprises 14 residues. CDR3 residues: CASGKREDQETQYF. The CDR3 nucleotides are TGTGCCAGCGGTAAGCGGGAGGACCAAGAGACCCAGTACTTC.

This rearrangement joins TRBV27 to TRBJ1-2, with unresolved D. Trimming cost V 2 bases and J 2 bases, with 9 bases left between them. CDR3 length equals 14 residues. In germline, CDR1 is MNHEY, CDR2 SMNVEV (reference sequence). As DNA, the CDR3 is TGTGCCAGCAGTTTACTTGCGGGGAACTATGGCTACACCTTC. It yields the protein CASSLLAGNYGYTF.

This rearrangement joins TRBV7-9 to TRBJ1-2, with 9 bases that match TRBD1. CDR1 and CDR2 (germline): SEHNR, FQNEAQ (reference sequence). The CDR3 has 14 residues. Trimming at V came to 1 base and at J to 5 bases, leaving 2 bases not matched to a gene. The CDR3 DNA sequence: TGTGCCAGCAGCTTAGGACAGGGGGTATATGGCTACACCTTC. Protein: CASSLGQGVYGYTF.

This sequence joins TRBV4-1 and TRBJ1-1; D uncertain. Looked up from germline, CDR1 is MGHRA and CDR2 is YSYEKL. Trimming removed 1 base at V and 1 base at J, with 10 bases between. The CDR3 runs 15 residues. The CDR3 sequence is CASSQVGKRNTEAFF. CDR3 nucleotides: TGCGCCAGCAGCCAAGTGGGTAAGCGGAACACTGAAGCTTTCTTT.

The count of this clone is one. The chain combines TRBV9 with TRBJ2-7; 7 bases align to TRBD1. The CDR3 contains 14 residues. The germline V gene has CDR1 SGDLS and CDR2 YYNGEE. The ends lost 1 base at V and 1 base at J; junction bases unmatched: 2. The CDR3 nucleotides read TGTGCCAGCAGCGTATCGACAGGGTCCTACGAGCAGTACTTC. The encoded protein is CASSVSTGSYEQYF.

The table lists this clone with a few counts. The V gene is TRBV28, the J gene TRBJ2-7; 9 bases agree with TRBD1. The CDR3 is 15 residues long. The trim removed 3 bases at V and 7 bases at J, leaving 10 bases unmatched. Germline-derived CDR1 and CDR2 are MDHEN and SYDVKM. The CDR3 loop is CASSFLGQGRREQYF. Written as DNA, the CDR3 is TGTGCCAGCAGTTTCCTCGGACAGGGGAGGCGAGAGCAGTACTTC. Full variable domain (outside the CDR3, taken from reference TRBV28 and TRBJ2-7): DVKVTQSSRYLVKRTGEKVFLECVQDMDHENMFWYRQDPGLGLRLIYFSYDVKMKEKGDIPEGYSVSREKKERFSLILESASTNQTSMYLCASSFLGQGRREQYFGPGTRLTVT.

The chain carries TRBV10-1 and TRBJ2-5, with a tentative D call TRBD2 (5 bases). CDR1 is WNHNN, CDR2 SYGVQD, per germline (reference sequence). The V and J ends lost 5 bases and 3 bases respectively, with 19 bases between them. This CDR3 region has 16 residues. As DNA, the CDR3 is TGCGCCAGCAGTTCAAGTCTAGGGAGCTTGGAAGAGACCCAGTACTTC. Translation: CASSSSLGSLEETQYF.

This clone was detected once. This chain uses TRBV6-5 with TRBJ1-4; the match to TRBD1 covers 8 bases. V shed 5 bases and J 2 bases; nucleotides not matched to a gene: 4. Per germline, CDR1 MNHEY and CDR2 SVGAGI. The CDR3 has 15 amino acids. This CDR3 reads CASSAQGATNEKLFF. The DNA for the CDR3 is TGTGCCAGCAGTGCCCAGGGGGCTACTAATGAAAAACTGTTTTTT.

This chain uses TRBV11-2 with TRBJ1-5, with D tentatively TRBD1 (5 bases). This CDR3 region has 15 residues. Germline V gives CDR1 SGHAT, CDR2 FQNNGV. Trimming removed 0 bases at V and 6 bases at J, with 12 bases between. As DNA, the CDR3 is TGTGCCAGCAGCTTAGACGGCAGGGCAGGTCAGCCCCAGCATTTT. Amino acid sequence: CASSLDGRAGQPQHF.

The chain couples TRBV6-5 to TRBJ2-2; no definite D call. Germline CDR1 reads MNHEY; CDR2 reads SVGAGI. V was pared by 5 bases and J by 7 bases, with 8 bases between. CDR3 length: 12 residues. The CDR3 is CASSDRVGELFF. The CDR3 region has the DNA TGTGCCAGCAGTGATCGGGTCGGGGAGCTGTTTTTT.

The chain combines TRBV7-9 with TRBJ1-2, with TRBD1 matching over 11 bases. V was pared by 4 bases and J by 8 bases, with 12 bases of the junction left unmatched. Germline CDR1 is SEHNR and CDR2 is FQNEAQ (reference sequence). CDR3 length: 16 residues. The chain's CDR3 is CASSSRTGGIAGGYTF. The DNA of the CDR3 is TGTGCCAGCAGCTCCCGGACAGGGGGCATAGCTGGAGGCTACACCTTC.

This chain uses TRBV27 with TRBJ2-7, with D possibly matching TRBD2 (6 bases). The CDR3 is 16 residues long. From germline, CDR1 is MNHEY and CDR2 SMNVEV (reference sequence). V lost 6 bases and J 4 bases, leaving 22 bases between the germline ends. The CDR3 nucleotides read TGTGCCAGCAGCTACGGGGGAACCCCCAACCGATACGAGCAGTACTTC. It is translated as CASSYGGTPNRYEQYF.

The chain links TRBV13 to TRBJ2-2; D remains unclear. The CDR3 is 15 residues long. The V gene's germline CDR1 is PRHDT and CDR2 FYEKMQ (reference sequence). V was pared by 5 bases and J by 5 bases, with 15 bases between. The CDR3 bases are TGTGCCAGCAGCCCGTCCAACATCCGAACCGGGGAGCTGTTTTTT. The encoded protein is CASSPSNIRTGELFF.

V gene TRBV7-8 combines with J gene TRBJ2-3; 9 bases map to TRBD2. Germline trimming cut 2 bases from V and 4 bases from J; bases unmatched to any gene: 7. CDR3 length: 16 residues. Per germline, CDR1 SGHVS and CDR2 FQNEAQ. This CDR3 is CASSLISLAGPDTQYF. The CDR3 DNA reads TGTGCCAGCAGCTTAATAAGCCTAGCGGGACCAGATACGCAGTATTTT.

The J gene is TRBJ2-5, the V gene TRBV11-2; weak D call: TRBD2 (6 bases). The CDR3 loop spans 15 amino acids. Germline CDR1 and CDR2: SGHAT and FQNNGV. V was clipped by 5 bases and J by 3 bases, with 16 bases between them. CDR3 sequence (DNA): TGTGCCAGCAGCCACCTTAGTGGGGGGAAAGAGACCCAGTACTTC. It yields the protein CASSHLSGGKETQYF.

This chain links TRBV5-4 with TRBJ2-3; 9 bases fit TRBD2. CDR1 SGHNT and CDR2 YYREEE come from the germline V gene (reference sequence). The CDR3 contains 16 residues. The V and J ends lost 2 bases and 0 bases, in that order; junction bases with no gene match: 4. The CDR3 protein is CASSFRTSASTDTQYF. CDR3 in DNA: TGTGCCAGCAGCTTCCGGACTAGCGCTAGCACAGATACGCAGTATTTT.

The gene calls are TRBV18 and TRBJ2-1, with 8 bases that match TRBD1. J was trimmed by 6 bases and V by 6 bases; bases with no gene match: 10. The CDR3 totals 15 residues. CDR1 KGHSH and CDR2 LQKENI come from the germline V gene. The CDR3 region has the DNA TGTGCCAGCTCGAAATTGACAGGGGTTCCCAATGAGCAGTTCTTC. This encodes CASSKLTGVPNEQFF.